This T cell receptor (beta chain) emerged from a study of T cell repertoires and Cas9 in healthy adults. Study findings and constraints: SpCas9-reactive regulatory T cells reportedly mitigated SpCas9-reactive effector T cells in vitro.

For this clone: The target antigen is unknown.

Produced via immunoSEQ multiplex PCR; TCRdb's table is partial and in-frame only. The top ten clones hold about 0.69% of a sample with approximately 21,000 clones, roughly nine tenths of them seen once. J gave up 6 bases and V 5 bases, and 7 bases lay outside the gene matches. CDR1 is SGHRS, CDR2 YFSETQ, per germline. There are 14 residues in the CDR3. The sequenced sample consisted of CD4+ effector T cells (CD127+, CD25-, CD137-, CD154-) from PBMCs; culture status not recorded. V usage is TRBV5-1 and J usage is TRBJ2-2, with 7 bases fitting TRBD1. This clonotype originated in a human donor in good health. The CDR3 reads CASRSTGSPGELFF. CDR3 nucleotide sequence: TGCGCCAGCAGGTCGACAGGGTCTCCCGGGGAGCTGTTTTTT.